Sequencing of this TCR beta chain was carried out in a study of blood T cell repertoires in COVID-19. Study information: Both acute and convalescent COVID-19 samples were obtained from the United States, Italy and Spain. Nucleic acid was either cDNA or gDNA, and it came from T cells, B-cell-depleted T cells, or PBMCs.

V lost 3 bases to trimming and J lost 2 bases, with 11 bases between them. The CDR3 has 14 residues. Germline CDR1 is KGHSH and CDR2 is LQKENI. TCRdb keeps only in-frame clones here, not all; method: immunoSEQ multiplex PCR. In the table there are roughly 93,000 clones, 75% to 90% of which are singletons. V is TRBV18 and J is TRBJ2-7; perhaps TRBD2 as D (5 bases). The sample taken for sequencing was peripheral blood. The sequence was obtained from a human donor in a cohort sampled during active COVID-19. The CDR3: CASSPAREPYEQYF. DNA of the CDR3: TGTGCCAGCTCACCCGCACGGGAACCCTACGAGCAGTACTTC.